The clone carrying this T cell receptor (beta chain) was recorded many times. This sample stems from a study of blood T cells in healthy people across ages. A sample-barcoded 5' primer and a J-beta primer mix were used in a second PCR of about 7 to 12 cycles. Each CDR3 protein is one row after TCRdb ran MiXCR on the 5' RACE reads. The sample lists about 540,000 distinct CDR3 sequences, less than 25% occurring once. The sample was also linked to a second study, of T cells of mothers and their children. That paper notes: Extraction yielded RNA that went, in full, into cDNA synthesis at approximately 1.5 ug per 15 ul. The effect of thymic selection on TCR recombination output is similar between related and unrelated pairs. The authors found no persistent microchimeric T cell clones.

This receptor was obtained from a boy younger than 18 in good health. Sequencing was performed on blood.

In nucleotides, the CDR3 is TGCGCCAGCAGCTTGGGACCCCGGGACACCTCCTACGAGCAGTACTTC. Its translation: CASSLGPRDTSYEQYF. V and J are TRBV5-1 and TRBJ2-7; the D gene is possibly TRBD1 (6 bases). This CDR3 has 16 residues. CDR1 is SGHRS and CDR2 is YFSETQ in the germline V gene. Trimming stripped 0 bases from V and 0 bases from J, with 13 bases between.